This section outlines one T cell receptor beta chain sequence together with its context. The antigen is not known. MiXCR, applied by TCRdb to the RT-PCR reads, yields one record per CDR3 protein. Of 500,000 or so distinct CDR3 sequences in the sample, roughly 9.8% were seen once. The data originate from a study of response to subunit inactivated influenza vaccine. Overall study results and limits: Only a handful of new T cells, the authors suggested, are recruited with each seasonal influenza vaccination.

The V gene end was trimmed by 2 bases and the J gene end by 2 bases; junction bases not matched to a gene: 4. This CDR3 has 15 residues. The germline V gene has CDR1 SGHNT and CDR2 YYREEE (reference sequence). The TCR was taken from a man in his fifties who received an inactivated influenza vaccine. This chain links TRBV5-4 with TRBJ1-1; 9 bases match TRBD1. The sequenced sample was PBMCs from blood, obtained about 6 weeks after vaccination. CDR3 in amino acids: CASSFRTGDNTEAFF. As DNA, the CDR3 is TGTGCCAGCAGCTTTCGGACAGGGGATAACACTGAAGCTTTCTTT.